This section outlines one T cell receptor beta chain sequence together with its context. The genomic DNA of each subset was split evenly across several immunoSEQ plates. TCRdb keeps only in-frame clones here, not all; method: immunoSEQ multiplex PCR. In the table there are about 2.1 million clones, about 93% of which are singletons. Germline CDR1 SGHDN, CDR2 FVKESK. Trimming took 3 bases from V and 6 from J; bases not matched to a gene: 11. The CDR3 extends over 16 amino acids. The source of the sample is a study of shared clonotypes between healthy human individuals. Terminally differentiated effector memory CD45RA+ cells were excluded by CCR7 positive selection of CD45RO-negative cells.

The clonotype comes from a man between 18 and 29 years old in good health. Some clones in this sample may be carry-over from other donors' samples. Sequences were obtained from naive CD8+ T cells from PBMCs. The chain links TRBV14 to TRBJ1-1; 9 positions match TRBD1. The CDR3 here is CASSHPLDRGVPEAFF. CDR3 coding DNA: TGTGCCAGCAGCCACCCTTTAGACAGGGGGGTCCCTGAAGCTTTCTTT.